This T cell receptor beta chain appears in the sequencing data of a study of blood T cell repertoires in COVID-19. Across the study: Material from acute and convalescent COVID-19 was sourced from the United States, Italy and Spain. T cells, B-cell-depleted T cells, or PBMCs provided the cDNA or gDNA that served as material.

Per the study methods: Researchers report that nucleated cell counts were estimated from reference gene primer amplification. Sequencing was performed with immunoSEQ multiplex PCR; in TCRdb, only in-frame clones are kept and a portion is missing. That table furnishes V, J and clone size, whereas the DNA furnished D and trimming. The data show 150,000 or so clones, about 85% seen once. The germline gives CDR1 LGHDT, CDR2 YNNKEL (reference sequence). The V and J ends lost 4 bases and 2 bases, in that order; junction bases with no gene match: 2. This CDR3 comprises 14 residues. Concerning this clone: The sample carries other DNA sequences with the same CDR3.

The sequence was collected from a man between 60 and 75 years old who had recovered from COVID-19. Input material: peripheral blood. The rearrangement joins TRBV3-1 (or the pseudogene TRBV3-2) to TRBJ2-5; 9 nucleotides match TRBD1. The CDR3 DNA sequence: TGTGCCAGCAGCCTGGACAGGGGACAAGAGACCCAGTACTTC. Translation gives CASSLDRGQETQYF.